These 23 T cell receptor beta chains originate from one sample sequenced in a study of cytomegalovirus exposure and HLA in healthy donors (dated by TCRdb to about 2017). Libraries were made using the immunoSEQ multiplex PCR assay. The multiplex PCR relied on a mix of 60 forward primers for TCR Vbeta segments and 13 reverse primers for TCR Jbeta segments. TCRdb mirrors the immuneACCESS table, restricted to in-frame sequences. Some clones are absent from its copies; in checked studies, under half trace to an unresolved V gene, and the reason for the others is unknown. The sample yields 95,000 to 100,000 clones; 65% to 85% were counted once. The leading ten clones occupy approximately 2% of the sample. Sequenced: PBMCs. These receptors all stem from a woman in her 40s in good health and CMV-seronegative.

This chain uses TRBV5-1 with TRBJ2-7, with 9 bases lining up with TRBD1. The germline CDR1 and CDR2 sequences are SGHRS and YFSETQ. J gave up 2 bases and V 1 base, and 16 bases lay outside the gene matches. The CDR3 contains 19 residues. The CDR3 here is CASSLSQGADHTRAYEQYF. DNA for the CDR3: TGCGCCAGCAGCTTGTCACAGGGGGCAGACCACACAAGGGCCTACGAGCAGTACTTC. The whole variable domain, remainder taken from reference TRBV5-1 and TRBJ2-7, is KAGVTQTPRYLIKTRGQQVTLSCSPISGHRSVSWYQQTPGQGLQFLFEYFSETQRNKGNFPGRFSGRQFSNSRSEMNVSTLELGDSALYLCASSLSQGADHTRAYEQYFGPGTRLTVT.

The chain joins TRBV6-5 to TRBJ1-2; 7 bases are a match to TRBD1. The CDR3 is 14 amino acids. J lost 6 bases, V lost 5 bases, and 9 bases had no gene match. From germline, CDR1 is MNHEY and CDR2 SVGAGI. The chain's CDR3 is CASSEGRGRDGYTF. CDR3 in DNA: TGTGCCAGCAGTGAAGGCAGGGGGAGAGATGGCTACACCTTC.

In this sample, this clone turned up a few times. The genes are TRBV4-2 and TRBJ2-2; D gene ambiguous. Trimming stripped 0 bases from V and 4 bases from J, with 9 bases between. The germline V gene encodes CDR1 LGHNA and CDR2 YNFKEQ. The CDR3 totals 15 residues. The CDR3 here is CASSQDWPGTGELFF. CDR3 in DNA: TGTGCCAGCAGCCAAGATTGGCCGGGCACCGGGGAGCTGTTTTTT.

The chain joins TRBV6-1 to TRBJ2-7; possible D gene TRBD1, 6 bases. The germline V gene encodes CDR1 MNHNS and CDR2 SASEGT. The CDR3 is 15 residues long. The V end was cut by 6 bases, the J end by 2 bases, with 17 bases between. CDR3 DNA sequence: TGTGCCAGCAGCCCTAGCCGGGACACCCCCTACGAGCAGTACTTC. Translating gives CASSPSRDTPYEQYF.

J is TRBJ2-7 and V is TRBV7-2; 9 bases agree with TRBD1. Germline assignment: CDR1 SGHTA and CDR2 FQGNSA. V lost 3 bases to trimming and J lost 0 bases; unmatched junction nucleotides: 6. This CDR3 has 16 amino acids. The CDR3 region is CASSFAPGQGSYEQYF. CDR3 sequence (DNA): TGTGCCAGCAGCTTTGCACCGGGACAGGGCTCCTACGAGCAGTACTTC.

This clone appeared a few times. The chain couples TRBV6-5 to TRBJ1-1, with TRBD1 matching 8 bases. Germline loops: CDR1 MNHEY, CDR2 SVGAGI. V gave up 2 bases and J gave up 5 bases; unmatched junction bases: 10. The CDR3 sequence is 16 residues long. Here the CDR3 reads CASSYMIQGAGTEAFF. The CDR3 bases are TGTGCCAGCAGTTACATGATCCAGGGGGCGGGGACTGAAGCTTTCTTT.

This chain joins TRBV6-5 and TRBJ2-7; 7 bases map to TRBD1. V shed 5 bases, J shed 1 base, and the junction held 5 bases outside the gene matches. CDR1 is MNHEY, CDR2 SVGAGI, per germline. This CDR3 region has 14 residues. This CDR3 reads CASSTGTASYEQYF. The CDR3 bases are TGTGCCAGCAGTACCGGGACAGCATCCTACGAGCAGTACTTC.

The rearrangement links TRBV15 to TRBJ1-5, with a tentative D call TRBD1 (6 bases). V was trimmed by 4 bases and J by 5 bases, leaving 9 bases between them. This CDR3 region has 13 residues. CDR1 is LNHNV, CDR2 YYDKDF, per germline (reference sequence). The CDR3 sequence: CATSKGVDQPQHF. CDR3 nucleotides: TGTGCCACCAGCAAGGGGGTTGATCAGCCCCAGCATTTT.

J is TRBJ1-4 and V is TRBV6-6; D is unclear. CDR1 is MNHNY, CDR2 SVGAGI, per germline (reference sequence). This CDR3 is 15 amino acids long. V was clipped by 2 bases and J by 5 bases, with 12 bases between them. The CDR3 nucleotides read TGTGCCAGCAGTTACGGCGGCTGGTCGAATGAAAAACTGTTTTTT. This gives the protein CASSYGGWSNEKLFF.

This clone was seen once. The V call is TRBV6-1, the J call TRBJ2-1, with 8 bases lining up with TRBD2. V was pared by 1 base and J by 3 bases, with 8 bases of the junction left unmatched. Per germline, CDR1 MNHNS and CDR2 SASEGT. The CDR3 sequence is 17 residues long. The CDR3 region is CASSEGASGFNYNEQFF. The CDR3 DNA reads TGTGCCAGCAGTGAAGGGGCTAGCGGGTTTAACTACAATGAGCAGTTCTTC.

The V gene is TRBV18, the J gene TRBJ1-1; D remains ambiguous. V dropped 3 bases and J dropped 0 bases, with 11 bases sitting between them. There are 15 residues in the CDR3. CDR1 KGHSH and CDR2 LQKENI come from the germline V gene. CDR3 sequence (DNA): TGTGCCAGCTCACCCTTACAAACCGTGAACACTGAAGCTTTCTTT. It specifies CASSPLQTVNTEAFF.

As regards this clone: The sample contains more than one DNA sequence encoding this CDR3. The CDR3 here is CASSIETGSLGTDTQYF. The CDR3 DNA follows: TGTGCCAGTAGTATAGAGACAGGCTCTCTTGGCACAGATACGCAGTATTTT. The chain uses TRBV19 and TRBJ2-3; tentative D call: TRBD1 (6 bases). The CDR3 spans 17 residues. Germline V gene data show CDR1 as LNHDA and CDR2 as SQIVND (reference sequence). Trimming shortened V by 0 bases and J by 1 base, and 14 bases separated the two germline ends.

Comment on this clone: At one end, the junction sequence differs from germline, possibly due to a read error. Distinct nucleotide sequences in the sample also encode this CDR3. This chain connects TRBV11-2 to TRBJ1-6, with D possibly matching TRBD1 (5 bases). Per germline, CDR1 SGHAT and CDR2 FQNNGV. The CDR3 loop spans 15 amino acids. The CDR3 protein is CASSPPSEGYSPLHF. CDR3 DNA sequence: TGTGCCAGCAGCCCCCCGTCGGAGGGGTATTCCCCCCTCCACTTT. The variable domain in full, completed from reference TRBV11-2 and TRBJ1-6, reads EAGVAQSPRYKIIEKRQSVAFWCNPISGHATLYWYQQILGQGPKLLIQFQNNGVVDDSQLPKDRFSAERLKGVDSTLKIQPAKLEDSAVYLCASSPPSEGYSPLHFGNGTRLTVT.

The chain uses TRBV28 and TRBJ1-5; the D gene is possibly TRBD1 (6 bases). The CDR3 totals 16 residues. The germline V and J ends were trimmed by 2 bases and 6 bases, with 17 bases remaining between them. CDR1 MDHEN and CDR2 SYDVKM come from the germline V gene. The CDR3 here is CASSLVGRGLAQPQHF. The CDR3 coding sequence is TGTGCCAGCAGTTTAGTAGGCAGGGGATTGGCTCAGCCCCAGCATTTT.

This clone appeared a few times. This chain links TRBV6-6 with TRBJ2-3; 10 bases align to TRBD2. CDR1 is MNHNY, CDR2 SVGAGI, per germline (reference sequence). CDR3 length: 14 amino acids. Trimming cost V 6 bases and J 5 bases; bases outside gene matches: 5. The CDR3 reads CASSKRGGVDTQYF. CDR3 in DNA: TGTGCCAGCAGCAAGCGGGGGGGCGTAGATACGCAGTATTTT.

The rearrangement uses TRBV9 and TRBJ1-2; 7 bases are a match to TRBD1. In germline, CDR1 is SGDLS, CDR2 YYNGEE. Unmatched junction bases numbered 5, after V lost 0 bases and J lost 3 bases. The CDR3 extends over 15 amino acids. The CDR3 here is CASSVDGRGDYGYTF. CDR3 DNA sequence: TGTGCCAGCAGCGTAGACGGCAGGGGGGACTATGGCTACACCTTC.

The CDR3 DNA reads as TGTGCCAGCAGCTTATTTAAGGGCAGGGTGGTAACTAATGAAAAACTGTTTTTT. As protein: CASSLFKGRVVTNEKLFF. The V and J genes are TRBV7-2 and TRBJ1-4; D perhaps matches TRBD1 (5 bases). V was cut by 2 bases and J by 1 base, with 17 bases left in between. This CDR3 has 18 residues. Germline values: CDR1 SGHTA, CDR2 FQGNSA.

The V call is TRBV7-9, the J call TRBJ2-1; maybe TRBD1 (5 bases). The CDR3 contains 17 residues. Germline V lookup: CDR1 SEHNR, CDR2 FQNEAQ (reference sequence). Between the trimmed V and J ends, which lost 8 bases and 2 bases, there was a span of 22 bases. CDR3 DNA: TGTGCCAGCCGACCTCCGGCTGGGGCGGAAACCTACAATGAGCAGTTCTTC. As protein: CASRPPAGAETYNEQFF.

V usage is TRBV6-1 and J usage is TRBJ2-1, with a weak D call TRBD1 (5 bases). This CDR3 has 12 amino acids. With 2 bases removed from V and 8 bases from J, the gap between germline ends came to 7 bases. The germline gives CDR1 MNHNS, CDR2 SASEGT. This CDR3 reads CASSESGYEQFF. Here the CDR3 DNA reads TGTGCCAGCAGTGAATCAGGGTATGAGCAGTTCTTC.

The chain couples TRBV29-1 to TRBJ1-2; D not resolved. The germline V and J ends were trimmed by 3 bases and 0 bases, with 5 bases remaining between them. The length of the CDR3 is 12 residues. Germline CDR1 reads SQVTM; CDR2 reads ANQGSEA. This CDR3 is CSVEPANYGYTF. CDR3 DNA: TGCAGCGTTGAGCCAGCTAACTATGGCTACACCTTC.

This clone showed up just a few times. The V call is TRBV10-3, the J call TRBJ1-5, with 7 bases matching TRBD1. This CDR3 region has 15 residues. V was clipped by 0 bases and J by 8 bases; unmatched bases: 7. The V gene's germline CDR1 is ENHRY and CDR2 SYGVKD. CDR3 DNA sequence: TGTGCCATCAGTGAGTCGGTCAGGGGGACGGAGCCCCAGCATTTT. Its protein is CAISESVRGTEPQHF.

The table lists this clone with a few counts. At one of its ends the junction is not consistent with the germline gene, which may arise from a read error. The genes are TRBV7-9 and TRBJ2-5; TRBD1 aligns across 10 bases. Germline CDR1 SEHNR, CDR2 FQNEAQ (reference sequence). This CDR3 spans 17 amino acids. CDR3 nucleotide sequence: TGTTCCAGCAGCCCGGGACGGGACAGGGGAGTAGGAGAGACCCAGTACTTC. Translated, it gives CSSSPGRDRGVGETQYF.

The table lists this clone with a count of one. The CDR3 sequence: CASSKTREARTEAFF. The CDR3 bases are TGTGCCAGTAGTAAAACAAGGGAGGCGCGGACTGAAGCTTTCTTT. The chain couples TRBV19 to TRBJ1-1; no clear D. The V end lost 4 bases, the J end lost 5 bases, and 17 bases lay between the germline ends. The germline V gene encodes CDR1 LNHDA and CDR2 SQIVND (reference sequence). This CDR3 region has 15 residues. The full variable domain, its missing parts supplied by reference TRBV19 and TRBJ1-1, is DGGITQSPKYLFRKEGQNVTLSCEQNLNHDAMYWYRQDPGQGLRLIYYSQIVNDFQKGDIAEGYSVSREKKESFPLTVTSAQKNPTAFYLCASSKTREARTEAFFGQGTRLTVV.